A single TCR beta chain is shown here with its context. Anti-CD45RO beads selected memory T cells out of the CD45RA-negative fraction. Semiquantitative ARM-PCR amplified T cell receptor alpha and beta CDR3 regions from mRNA. In ARM-PCR, communal superprimers followed tagged nested gene-specific primers for exponential amplification. TCRdb itself ran the multiplex PCR reads through MiXCR, one entry per CDR3 protein. The sample contains over 8,000 distinct CDR3 sequences, around 59% of which appear only once. The data derive from a study of relationships among human T cell subsets. The CDR3 consists of 15 residues. Germline V gene lookup returns CDR1 MDHEN and CDR2 SYDVKM. V lost 5 bases and J lost 3, with 14 bases in between.

The source material was memory T cells sorted from blood. The chain recombines TRBV28 with TRBJ1-5; possible D gene TRBD1, 6 bases. The sequence was collected from a man aged 40-55 years in good health. DNA for the CDR3: TGTGCCAGCAGTCAGACAGGTCGAGACAATCAGCCCCAGCATTTT. It is translated as CASSQTGRDNQPQHF.